This T cell receptor beta chain was sequenced during a study of post-analysis software for immune sequencing data. Across the study: Relapsing-remitting, secondary progressive and progressive-relapsing multiple sclerosis were all included among the disease courses. General study results and limits: Patients with multiple sclerosis recorded significantly lower normalized Chao1 diversity than controls, the study found. Included in a set of a few TRBV segments more frequent in patients than controls were TRBV5-6, TRBV5-1 and TRBV20-1. Strong co-clustering by F measure was seen for same-batch samples.

With regard to this clonotype: Its antigen is unidentified.

The TCR beta cDNA libraries contained unique molecular identifiers. TCRdb re-called the PCR reads through MiXCR, storing one row per CDR3 protein. The sample yields roughly 400,000 distinct CDR3 sequences, 30% to 40% seen once. The trim removed 0 bases at V and 3 bases at J, leaving 7 bases unmatched. Germline V gives CDR1 WNHNN, CDR2 SYGVQD (reference sequence). The CDR3 runs to 17 residues. V and J are TRBV10-1 and TRBJ2-1; 8 bases map to TRBD2. The clonotype originates from a girl aged 2-9 years with multiple sclerosis. The sample comprised blood. CDR3 amino acids: CASSESPVSGVYNEQFF. The DNA for the CDR3 is TGCGCCAGCAGTGAGTCCCCTGTTAGCGGGGTCTACAATGAGCAGTTCTTC.